These T cell receptor beta chains were read from a single sample in a study of CD8+ T cells in alopecia areata. The protocol was immunoSEQ multiplex PCR, while the TCRdb copy is restricted to in-frame clones and leaves out a portion. This sample has over 150,000 clones; less than 80% occur once, and the top ten carry 14%. Sequenced material: CD4+ T cells sorted from blood, taken at week 24, from a patient treated with tofacitinib. Receptor source: a human donor with alopecia areata. Each CDR3 is given with its conserved first and last residue. A D gene is named only where the DNA matches it firmly. Clone size is not always given. Where it is, it says once, few, many or a class for expanded clones.

cdr3_aa cdr3_nt v_call d_call j_call clone_size
CASSLVGPYTGELFF TGCGCCAGCAGCTTGGTTGGCCCTTACACCGGGGAGCTGTTTTTT TRBV5-1 . TRBJ2-2 few
CAWSVWGRGQPQHF TGTGCCTGGAGTGTATGGGGCCGGGGTCAGCCCCAGCATTTT TRBV30 . TRBJ1-5 few
CASSEQGYGYTF TGTGCCAGCAGTGAGCAGGGTTATGGCTACACCTTC TRBV27 . TRBJ1-2 .
CASSPLTGIGGYTF TGTGCCAGCTCACCTCTTACAGGGATCGGTGGCTACACCTTC TRBV18 . TRBJ1-2 .
CASSSYEQYF TGTGCCAGCAGCAGCTACGAGCAGTACTTC TRBV7-6 . TRBJ2-7 .
CASSPSVGDSGANVLTF TGTGCCAGCTCACCCTCGGTAGGGGACTCTGGGGCCAACGTCCTGACTTTC TRBV18 . TRBJ2-6 .
CAWPQGQGGYTF TGTGCCTGGCCTCAGGGTCAGGGAGGCTACACCTTC TRBV30 . TRBJ1-2 .
CASILGVGTPYSNQPQHF TGTGCCAGCATCTTGGGTGTTGGGACTCCTTATAGCAATCAGCCCCAGCATTTT TRBV7-8 . TRBJ1-5 once
CASRTGQGYEQYF TGTGCCAGCAGGACGGGACAGGGTTACGAGCAGTACTTC TRBV2 TRBD1 TRBJ2-7 .
CASSSGQSNYGYTF TGTGCCAGCAGCTCGGGACAGTCTAACTATGGCTACACCTTC TRBV4-2 TRBD1 TRBJ1-2 few
CSVEYRETQYF TGCAGCGTTGAGTATCGGGAGACCCAGTACTTC TRBV29-1 . TRBJ2-5 .
CASNRQGSTYEQYF TGCGCCAGCAACCGACAGGGGAGCACCTACGAGCAGTACTTC TRBV5-1 TRBD1 TRBJ2-7 .
CASSPGRSSYNEQFF TGTGCCAGCAGCCCCGGACGGAGCTCCTACAATGAGCAGTTCTTC TRBV7-2 . TRBJ2-1 few
CASSQMAVWGREGRSPLHF TGCGCCAGCAGCCAAATGGCGGTGTGGGGGCGCGAAGGTCGTTCACCCCTCCACTTT TRBV4-1 . TRBJ1-6 .
CASSQIGGPSGANVLTF TGCGCCAGCAGCCAAATTGGGGGGCCCTCTGGGGCCAACGTCCTGACTTTC TRBV4-1 . TRBJ2-6 .
CASSLVHNEQFF TGTGCCAGCAGCTTAGTTCACAATGAGCAGTTCTTC TRBV11-3 . TRBJ2-1 .
CASSHQETQYF TGTGCCAGCAGCCATCAAGAGACCCAGTACTTC TRBV7-8 . TRBJ2-5 .
CATQGGYGYTF TGTGCCACCCAGGGCGGGTATGGCTACACCTTC TRBV6-5 . TRBJ1-2 .
CASSGQRDLYEQYF TGTGCCAGCAGTGGACAGAGGGACCTCTACGAGCAGTACTTC TRBV6-1 . TRBJ2-7 .
CASGTAGYGYTF TGTGCTTCCGGGACGGCAGGCTATGGCTACACCTTC TRBV30 . TRBJ1-2 .
CASSKRQGDSPLHF TGCGCCAGCAGCAAAAGACAGGGGGATTCACCCCTCCACTTT TRBV5-1 TRBD1 TRBJ1-6 .
CAWSRTAGTEAFF TGTGCCTGGAGTCGGACAGCGGGCACTGAAGCTTTCTTT TRBV30 . TRBJ1-1 .